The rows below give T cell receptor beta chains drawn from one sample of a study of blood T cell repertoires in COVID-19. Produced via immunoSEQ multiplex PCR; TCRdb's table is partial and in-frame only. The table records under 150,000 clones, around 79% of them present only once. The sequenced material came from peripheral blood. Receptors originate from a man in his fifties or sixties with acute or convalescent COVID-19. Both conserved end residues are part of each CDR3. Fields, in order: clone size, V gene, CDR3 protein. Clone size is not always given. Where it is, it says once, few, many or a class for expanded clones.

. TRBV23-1 CASSHEGTVNEKLFF
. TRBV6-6 CASSGQQGLNEKLFF
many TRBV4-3 CASSQDIAGAGNTIYF
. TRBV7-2 CASSLTPDRLSTEAFF
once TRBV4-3 CASSPAGSFTGELFF
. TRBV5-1 CASSPPGGLAGQETQYF
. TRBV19 CASSIGTAFYEQYF
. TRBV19 CASSIVGEISDTQYF
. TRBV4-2 CASSQDRVAEAFF
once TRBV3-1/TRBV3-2 CASSQDRFTNYGYTF
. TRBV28 CASKVSAGGEQFF
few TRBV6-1 CASSDRLAGGPRSEQYF
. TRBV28 CASRPGDNSPLHF
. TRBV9 CASSPTPDSPLHF
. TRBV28 CASSFLDMLNEKLFF
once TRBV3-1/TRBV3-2 CASSRRLAGDPMAQYF
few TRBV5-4 CASSLGLREQYF
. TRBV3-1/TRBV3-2 CASSQELGTSGRGETQYF
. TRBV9 CASSEGDTEAFF
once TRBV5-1 CASSILAGAYNEQFF
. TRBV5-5 CASSPGGARSNQPQHF
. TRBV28 CASSFYRERETQYF
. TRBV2 CASSGSRGPMNTEAFF
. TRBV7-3 CASSLRQGNMNTEAFF
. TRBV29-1 CSVVYQGLENTEAFF
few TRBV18 CASSLRKTGNRIEGAEQYF
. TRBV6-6 CASSYSGGPMNTEAFF
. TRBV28 CASTKFRVSDNEQFF
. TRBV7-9 CASSLAGAYGYTF
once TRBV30 CAWSASFGQHSGNTIYF
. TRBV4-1 CASSQAGQLNTEAFF
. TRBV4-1 CASSQYLGTGEYYEQYF
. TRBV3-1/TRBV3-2 CASSQVEGNTEAFF
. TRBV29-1 CSARTSGSSGELFF
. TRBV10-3 CAISGDSVNQPQHF
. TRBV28 CASSPSGQVREKLFF
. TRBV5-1 CASSSQGRTSTDTQYF
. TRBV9 CASSVGGVADTQYF
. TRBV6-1 CASSVSGGSSYNEQFF
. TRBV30 CACQKQQNYGYTF
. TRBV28 CASRAGPEAFF
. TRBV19 CASSMAPGLGARNEQYF
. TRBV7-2 CASSLSTVPQNGYTF
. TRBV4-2 CASSQETGANSPLHF
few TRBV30 CAWSVRTSGSAKQFF
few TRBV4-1 CASSQELAGGTDTQYF
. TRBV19 CASSPLAGETTDTQYF
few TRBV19 CASKLTGEYSPLHF
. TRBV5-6 CASSFPGLAYEQYF